What follows describes a single TCR beta chain. Its antigen is currently unknown. This record belongs to a study of CD8 T cells in Susac syndrome. Study-level results: The study's TCR sequencing and HLA analysis drew on a certain number of individuals. That number was acknowledged as relatively small.

Reverse transcription of about 0.5 to 1 ug RNA was performed with random hexamers. Amplification of TCR beta CDR3 used immunoSEQ multiplex PCR across 54 Vbeta and 13 Jbeta. TCRdb processed the immunoSEQ multiplex PCR reads anew with MiXCR; each CDR3 protein has one entry. The sample includes under 200,000 distinct CDR3 sequences, about 95% of them seen just once. Germline CDR1 and CDR2: DFQATT and SNEGSKA (reference sequence). The CDR3 covers 15 residues. V lost 6 bases, J lost 6 bases, and 21 bases lay in between. The chain employs TRBV20-1 and TRBJ2-1, with a weak D call TRBD1 (6 bases). The sequence was obtained from a human donor in good health. The sequenced sample was CD4+ T cells from PBMCs. CDR3 DNA sequence: TGCAGTGCCCTATCGCCGGACAGAGCCCTCAATGAGCAGTTCTTC. Protein: CSALSPDRALNEQFF.